A single sample is the source of the 21 T cell receptor beta chains below, sequenced in a study of cytomegalovirus exposure and HLA in healthy donors. A multiplex PCR was run with 60 Vbeta primers and 13 Jbeta primers. This table comes from immunoSEQ multiplex PCR, and its TCRdb copy is limited to in-frame clones, with some not included. The sample data list approximately 46,000 clones. The sequenced sample consisted of PBMCs. Receptors originate from a male donor in good health and CMV-seronegative.

This chain links TRBV9 with TRBJ2-7; the D gene is possibly TRBD1 (5 bases). V was shortened by 7 bases and J by 3 bases, with 14 bases between the two germline ends. The CDR3 runs to 13 residues. From germline, CDR1 is SGDLS and CDR2 YYNGEE. The CDR3 DNA sequence: TGTGCCAGCGGCGACAGTACCAACTACGAGCAGTACTTC. This translates into CASGDSTNYEQYF.

This rearrangement joins TRBV14 to TRBJ2-4, with 7 nucleotides matching TRBD1. CDR1 is SGHDN, CDR2 FVKESK, per germline. The V segment lost 2 bases and the J segment 7 bases; nucleotides outside the gene matches: 8. The CDR3 is 15 residues long. CDR3 residues: CASSQLEGARNIQYF. The CDR3 bases are TGTGCCAGCAGCCAACTTGAGGGGGCGAGGAACATTCAGTACTTC.

The chain employs TRBV5-1 and TRBJ1-2; D unclear. This CDR3 has 14 residues. Germline V gene lookup returns CDR1 SGHRS and CDR2 YFSETQ. V lost 2 bases and J 2 bases, leaving 10 bases between the germline ends. The CDR3 protein is CASSFETQNYGYTF. CDR3 DNA sequence: TGCGCCAGCAGCTTCGAGACACAGAACTATGGCTACACCTTC.

The chain recombines TRBV7-2 with TRBJ2-1, with 11 bases fitting TRBD2. The CDR3 extends over 16 amino acids. Per the germline V gene, CDR1 is SGHTA and CDR2 is FQGNSA. After removal of 5 bases from V and 6 bases from J, the junction contained 9 bases not matched to a gene. The CDR3: CASSPAGTSGGNEQFF. CDR3 sequence (DNA): TGTGCCAGCAGCCCGGCCGGGACTAGCGGCGGCAATGAGCAGTTCTTC.

DNA of the CDR3: TGTGCCAGCGCTAGGACTAGCGGGAGTTCGTCCTACAATGAGCAGTTCTTC. Its protein is CASARTSGSSSYNEQFF. This chain joins TRBV14 and TRBJ2-1; 13 nucleotides align to TRBD2. The V gene's germline CDR1 is SGHDN and CDR2 FVKESK. The CDR3 runs 17 residues. J was trimmed by 1 base and V by 8 bases; bases with no gene match: 8.

The V and J genes are TRBV5-4 and TRBJ2-2, with 7 bases lining up with TRBD2. Trimming took 4 bases from V and 4 from J; bases not matched to a gene: 7. Germline assignment: CDR1 SGHNT and CDR2 YYREEE (reference sequence). This CDR3 region has 15 residues. CDR3 amino acids: CASSLAGVGTGELFF. CDR3 in DNA: TGTGCCAGCAGCCTGGCGGGGGTCGGCACCGGGGAGCTGTTTTTT.

The V call is TRBV6-5, the J call TRBJ2-5; TRBD1 matches at 9 bases. V was clipped by 8 bases and J by 4 bases; unmatched bases: 5. The CDR3 covers 13 residues. CDR1 is MNHEY and CDR2 is SVGAGI in the germline V gene. The chain's CDR3 is CASRGTGRETQYF. CDR3 in DNA: TGTGCCAGCCGGGGGACAGGGAGAGAGACCCAGTACTTC.

V and J are TRBV7-2 and TRBJ2-3, with D possibly being TRBD2 (6 bases). This CDR3 spans 14 amino acids. The V gene lost 5 bases and the J gene lost 6 bases, with 15 bases spanning the gap. Per the germline V gene, CDR1 is SGHTA and CDR2 is FQGNSA. The CDR3 reads CASSPTGLRDTQYF. CDR3 coding DNA: TGTGCCAGCAGCCCCACGGGACTCCGGGATACGCAGTATTTT. Complete variable domain (other parts from reference TRBV7-2 and TRBJ2-3): GAGVSQSPSNKVTEKGKDVELRCDPISGHTALYWYRQSLGQGLEFLIYFQGNSAPDKSGLPSDRFSAERTGGSVSTLTIQRTQQEDSAVYLCASSPTGLRDTQYFGPGTRLTVL.

The genes are TRBV13 and TRBJ1-1; a possible D gene is TRBD1 (6 bases). CDR1 is PRHDT, CDR2 FYEKMQ, per germline (reference sequence). The CDR3 loop spans 14 amino acids. V lost 7 bases and J 7 bases, leaving 19 bases between the germline ends. DNA of the CDR3: TGTGCCAGCAACTCCCACAGGGCCGGTTATGAAGCTTTCTTT. Residues: CASNSHRAGYEAFF.

V is TRBV4-1 and J is TRBJ2-1; D is undetermined. This CDR3 contains 16 residues. V lost 3 bases and J 1 base, leaving 13 bases between the germline ends. Germline CDR1 MGHRA, CDR2 YSYEKL. The CDR3 DNA reads TGCGCCAGCAGCCACCTTGACATCCTATCCTACAATGAGCAGTTCTTC. This encodes CASSHLDILSYNEQFF.

The V call is TRBV10-1, the J call TRBJ2-3; 7 bases align to TRBD1. This CDR3 region has 15 residues. Germline V CDR1 and CDR2: WNHNN, SYGVQD (reference sequence). J was trimmed by 3 bases and V by 2 bases; bases with no gene match: 5. For the CDR3, the DNA is TGCGCCAGCAGTGAGAGCATGACAGGGACAGATACGCAGTATTTT. Amino acids: CASSESMTGTDTQYF.

The gene calls are TRBV7-8 and TRBJ2-1; TRBD1 might be the D (5 bases). Trimming took 2 bases from V and 9 from J, leaving 11 bases between them. The length of the CDR3 is 13 residues. Germline CDR1 reads SGHVS; CDR2 reads FQNEAQ. The CDR3 coding sequence is TGTGCCAGCAGCTTAAGGCGAACAGGTGAGCAGTTCTTC. This translates into CASSLRRTGEQFF.

The chain joins TRBV7-8 to TRBJ2-4, with no clear D. The length of the CDR3 is 14 residues. V was clipped by 5 bases and J by 0 bases, with 8 bases between them. CDR1 SGHVS and CDR2 FQNEAQ come from the germline V gene. CDR3 coding DNA: TGTGCCAGCAGCCCCCTTGTAGCCAAAAACATTCAGTACTTC. Amino acids: CASSPLVAKNIQYF.

The chain is built from TRBV19 and TRBJ1-1, with 11 bases matching TRBD1. Losses at the gene ends were 5 bases for V and 6 bases for J; bases not matched to a gene: 5. The CDR3 length is 14 residues. Looked up from germline, CDR1 is LNHDA and CDR2 is SQIVND (reference sequence). CDR3 nucleotides: TGTGCCAGTAGTCTGGGACAGGGGGTTTCTGAAGCTTTCTTT. Amino acids: CASSLGQGVSEAFF.

The chain combines TRBV7-9 with TRBJ1-1; D is unresolved. The V gene's germline CDR1 is SEHNR and CDR2 FQNEAQ (reference sequence). Trimming removed 4 bases from V and 0 bases from J, with 18 bases in between. The CDR3 extends over 17 amino acids. DNA for the CDR3: TGTGCCAGCAGCTGGAGAGGGCGAGGGCCCATGAACACTGAAGCTTTCTTT. Its protein is CASSWRGRGPMNTEAFF.

This rearrangement joins TRBV30 to TRBJ1-5; D is possibly TRBD1 (5 bases). Germline loops: CDR1 GTSNPN, CDR2 SVGIG (reference sequence). The CDR3 has 16 residues. Trimming shortened V by 0 bases and J by 0 bases, and 12 bases separated the two germline ends. This chain's CDR3 is CAWSVFDRPSNQPQHF. The CDR3 nucleotides read TGTGCCTGGAGTGTATTCGACAGACCTAGCAATCAGCCCCAGCATTTT. The full variable domain, its missing parts supplied by reference TRBV30 and TRBJ1-5, is SQTIHQWPATLVQPVGSPLSLECTVEGTSNPNLYWYRQAAGRGLQLLFYSVGIGQISSEVPQNLSASRPQDRQFILSSKKLLLSDSGFYLCAWSVFDRPSNQPQHFGDGTRLSIL.

The DNA for the CDR3 is TGTGCCAGCAGTGAGTCGTACAATGAGCAGTTCTTC. Protein: CASSESYNEQFF. V is TRBV2 and J is TRBJ2-1; unclear D gene. Germline V gene data show CDR1 as SNHLY and CDR2 as FYNNEI. The CDR3 has 12 amino acids. V lost 3 bases, J lost 4 bases, and 4 bases lay in between.

The V and J genes are TRBV30 and TRBJ2-6, with D possibly matching TRBD1 (5 bases). V was shortened by 5 bases and J by 0 bases, with 29 bases between the two germline ends. Germline CDR1 GTSNPN, CDR2 SVGIG (reference sequence). The CDR3 runs 21 residues. CDR3 DNA: TGTGCCTGGGTCCCACATCTCTGGACAAGTCACTCGCCCTCTGGGGCCAACGTCCTGACTTTC. Its protein is CAWVPHLWTSHSPSGANVLTF.

The J gene is TRBJ2-1, the V gene TRBV5-6; 11 positions match TRBD2. The CDR3 loop spans 13 amino acids. V trimming: 0 bases; J trimming: 13 bases; junction bases outside the gene matches: 3. Germline values: CDR1 SGHDT, CDR2 YYEEEE. This CDR3 reads CASSLGLAGGQFF. In DNA form, the CDR3 reads TGTGCCAGCAGCTTGGGGCTAGCGGGAGGTCAGTTCTTC.

The V call is TRBV2, the J call TRBJ1-5, with a tentative D call TRBD1 (5 bases). Germline assignment: CDR1 SNHLY and CDR2 FYNNEI. Between the trimmed V and J ends, which lost 9 bases and 4 bases, there was a span of 19 bases. The CDR3 spans 15 residues. CDR3 sequence: CARGEVGRANQPQHF. The CDR3 DNA follows: TGTGCCAGAGGGGAGGTGGGGAGGGCTAATCAGCCCCAGCATTTT.

The chain has TRBV18 and TRBJ2-5; no firm D call. Trimming left V 6 bases short and J 4 bases short, with 6 bases between. This CDR3 spans 11 amino acids. Germline CDR1 reads KGHSH; CDR2 reads LQKENI. The CDR3 protein is CASSPRETQYF. In nucleotides, the CDR3 is TGTGCCAGCTCCCCTCGAGAGACCCAGTACTTC.